This TCR beta chain appears in the sequencing data of a study of blood T cell repertoires in COVID-19. Across the study: COVID-19 samples, acute and convalescent, were from the United States, Italy and Spain. PBMCs, B-cell-depleted T cells, or T cells provided the cDNA or gDNA that made up the material.

The CDR3 spans 15 residues. V was shortened by 0 bases and J by 11 bases, with 19 bases between the two germline ends. CDR1 and CDR2 from the germline V gene are GTSNPN and SVGIG (reference sequence). In the authors' methods: Estimation of nucleated cell counts was performed using reference gene primer amplification. The table came from immunoSEQ multiplex PCR; TCRdb's copy has only in-frame clones and leaves some out. V and J calls and clone size come straight from that table; D and trimming were deduced from the DNA. This table has 250,000 or so clones, about 90% appearing once. The rearrangement links TRBV30 to TRBJ1-4; D not certain. This TCR derives from a man younger than 30 with active or convalescent COVID-19. Sequenced input: peripheral blood. This CDR3 is CAWSVRGGQRGKLFF. The CDR3, as DNA: TGTGCCTGGAGTGTACGTGGAGGGCAGCGTGGGAAACTGTTTTTT.